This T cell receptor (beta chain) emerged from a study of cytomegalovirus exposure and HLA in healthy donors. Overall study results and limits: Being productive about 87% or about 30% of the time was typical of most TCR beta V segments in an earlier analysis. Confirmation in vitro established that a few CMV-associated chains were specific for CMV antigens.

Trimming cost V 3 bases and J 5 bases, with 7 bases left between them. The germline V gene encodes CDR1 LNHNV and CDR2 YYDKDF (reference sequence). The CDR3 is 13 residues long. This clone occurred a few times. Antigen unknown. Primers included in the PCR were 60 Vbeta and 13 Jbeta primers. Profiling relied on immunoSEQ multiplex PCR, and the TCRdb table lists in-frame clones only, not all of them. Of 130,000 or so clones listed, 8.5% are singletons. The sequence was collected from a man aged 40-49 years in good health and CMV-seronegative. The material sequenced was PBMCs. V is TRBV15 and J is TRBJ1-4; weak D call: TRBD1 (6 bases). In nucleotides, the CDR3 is TGTGCCACCAGCAGCCAGGGGAATGAAAAACTGTTTTTT. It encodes CATSSQGNEKLFF. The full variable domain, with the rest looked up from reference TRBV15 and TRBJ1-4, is DAMVIQNPRYQVTQFGKPVTLSCSQTLNHNVMYWYQQKSSQAPKLLFHYYDKDFNNEADTPDNFQSRRPNTSFCFLDIRSPGLGDTAMYLCATSSQGNEKLFFGSGTQLSVL.